Below, one T cell receptor beta chain is given with its context. Its specificity is not known. This sample is part of a study of T cell responses to AZD1222 COVID-19 vaccine. Study results and caveats: Dominant CD4 TCR responses targeted spike regions 160-218 and 743-854. Seropositivity was recorded at baseline in only 6 or 7 AZD1222 recipients.

Some clones are missing from TCRdb's copy, which holds only in-frame ones; the method was immunoSEQ multiplex PCR. The data contain more than 95,000 clones, about 89% of them seen just once; the ten biggest clones take up more than 9%. Germline V gives CDR1 LGHDT, CDR2 YNNKEL (reference sequence). The length of the CDR3 is 13 residues. V lost 1 base to trimming and J lost 5 bases, with 6 bases between them. The clonotype originates from an adult in good health. V gene TRBV3-1 (or the pseudogene TRBV3-2) combines with J gene TRBJ2-1; D not resolved. The input for sequencing was peripheral blood, taken on day 0 of AZD1222 vaccination. In DNA, the CDR3 is TGTGCCAGCAGCCAAGTTAGGCACAATGAGCAGTTCTTC. Translated: CASSQVRHNEQFF.